This T cell receptor (beta chain) was identified during a study of T cells in Graves' hyperthyroidism and ophthalmopathy. Each ophthalmopathy patient scored at least 3 on the Clinical Activity Score and at least 4 on NOSPECS grade, with duration under 3 months. It was uncontrolled infection, other autoimmune disease, pregnancy or lactation that excluded patients. In making diagnoses, clinical symptoms, serum thyroxine and TRAb, thyroid ultrasound and orbital computed tomography were all used. The CDR3 regions of TCR beta were amplified from RNA transcripts. The HTBI set primed first-round TCR CDR3 RT-PCR. TCRdb ran MiXCR on the multiplex PCR reads and lists one entry per CDR3 protein. The table records about 350,000 distinct CDR3 sequences, around 15% of them present only once. The study's findings and limits: Through a model of 13 V-J features, ophthalmopathy was separated from stable hyperthyroidism.

CDR1 is SGHDN, CDR2 FVKESK, per germline. With 4 bases clipped from V and 7 bases from J, the junction kept 13 bases outside the gene matches. CDR3 length: 17 amino acids. A note on this clonotype: Its antigen is not known. A much larger clone is a single base away; this may be a read error.

Source material: blood. The TCR was taken from a woman aged 40-49 years with Graves' ophthalmopathy. This chain links TRBV14 with TRBJ2-1, with 10 bases lining up with TRBD2. DNA of the CDR3: TGTGCCAGCAGCCCCCTTTCGATGCTAGCGGGAGTAAATGAGCAGTTCTTC. Translated: CASSPLSMLAGVNEQFF.